This entry lists 23 T cell receptor beta chains sequenced from one sample in a study of T cell changes during pregnancy in multiple sclerosis. Produced via immunoSEQ multiplex PCR; TCRdb's table is partial and in-frame only. The table lists under 120,000 clones, just over 90% of them singletons. The starting material was peripheral blood, obtained after pregnancy. The receptors were sampled from a female donor with multiple sclerosis, enrolled in a pregnancy study.

The V gene is TRBV5-1, the J gene TRBJ1-2; unclear D gene. In germline, CDR1 is SGHRS, CDR2 YFSETQ. V was trimmed by 5 bases and J by 0 bases, leaving 14 bases between them. CDR3 length: 15 residues. The CDR3 reads CASRESAISNYGYTF. The DNA for the CDR3 is TGCGCCAGCAGGGAGTCCGCAATATCTAACTATGGCTACACCTTC.

This chain connects TRBV7-7 to TRBJ2-1, with D maybe TRBD2 (6 bases). This CDR3 has 12 residues. Germline V CDR1 and CDR2: SSHAT, FNYEAQ (reference sequence). CDR3 protein: CAVGAGSNEQFF. CDR3 nucleotides: TGTGCGGTAGGGGCGGGAAGCAATGAGCAGTTCTTC.

The chain carries TRBV21-1 and TRBJ1-5; the D call TRBD1 from the table was never checked on the DNA. TRBV21-1 has pseudogene status. CDR3 length: 19 residues. CDR3 region: CASSKEFGLADNSNQPQHF. The CDR3, as DNA: TGTGCCAGCAGCAAAGAGTTTGGTTTGGCAGATAATAGCAATCAGCCCCAGCATTTT.

The rearrangement uses TRBV11-2 and TRBJ1-1; D unresolved. V lost 5 bases, J lost 1 base, and 20 bases lay in between. The germline CDR1 and CDR2 sequences are SGHAT and FQNNGV. This CDR3 is built from 17 residues. CDR3 loop: CASSGTRETGQNTEAFF. Written as DNA, the CDR3 is TGTGCCAGCAGCGGAACCCGGGAGACCGGGCAGAACACTGAAGCTTTCTTT.

DNA for the CDR3: TGTGCCAGCAGTTCCACCCGGGACAGGATTAATTCACCCCTCCACTTT. It encodes CASSSTRDRINSPLHF. V usage is TRBV6-6 and J usage is TRBJ1-6; 8 nucleotides align to TRBD1. J was trimmed by 6 bases and V by 4 bases; bases with no gene match: 8. The CDR3 contains 16 residues. Germline V gives CDR1 MNHNY, CDR2 SVGAGI (reference sequence).

Of note for this clone: The sample contains more than one DNA sequence encoding this CDR3. The V and J genes are TRBV6-5 and TRBJ1-6; TRBD1 agrees at 7 bases. The ends lost 4 bases at V and 10 bases at J; junction bases unmatched: 7. Germline CDR1 reads MNHEY; CDR2 reads SVGAGI. CDR3 length: 14 residues. This CDR3 is CASSLNRGHSPLHF. CDR3 DNA sequence: TGTGCCAGCAGTTTGAACAGGGGTCACTCACCCCTCCACTTT.

This chain uses TRBV19 with TRBJ1-5; 8 bases match TRBD1. This CDR3 has 16 residues. Germline trimming cut 3 bases from V and 0 bases from J; bases unmatched to any gene: 4. Germline V lookup: CDR1 LNHDA, CDR2 SQIVND (reference sequence). The CDR3 loop is CASSMTQGGSNQPQHF. The CDR3 coding sequence is TGTGCCAGTAGTATGACACAGGGGGGTAGCAATCAGCCCCAGCATTTT.

This chain uses TRBV5-8 with TRBJ1-6; 9 bases align to TRBD1. Trimming cost V 7 bases and J 6 bases; bases outside gene matches: 11. The CDR3 contains 16 residues. Germline V gene sequence: CDR1 SGHTS, CDR2 YDEGEE. The CDR3 nucleotides read TGTGCCAGCCGTACAGGGGGCTCGTCGATTAATTCACCCCTCCACTTT. It codes for CASRTGGSSINSPLHF.

The chain employs TRBV15 and TRBJ2-3; a weak D match, TRBD2 (6 bases). This CDR3 is 14 amino acids long. Between the trimmed V and J ends, which lost 7 bases and 2 bases, there was a span of 13 bases. The germline CDR1 and CDR2 sequences are LNHNV and YYDKDF (reference sequence). CDR3 sequence reads: CATKSGGATDTQYF. CDR3 DNA sequence: TGTGCCACCAAATCCGGGGGTGCCACAGATACGCAGTATTTT. Based on the CDR3 plus reference TRBV15 and TRBJ2-3, the full variable domain is DAMVIQNPRYQVTQFGKPVTLSCSQTLNHNVMYWYQQKSSQAPKLLFHYYDKDFNNEADTPDNFQSRRPNTSFCFLDIRSPGLGDTAMYLCATKSGGATDTQYFGPGTRLTVL.

V gene TRBV7-3 combines with J gene TRBJ1-1, with D perhaps matching TRBD1 (6 bases). The CDR3 totals 15 residues. V lost 4 bases, J lost 0 bases, and 12 bases lay in between. Germline V gene lookup returns CDR1 SGHTA and CDR2 FQGTGA. The chain's CDR3 is CASSSEGGVNTEAFF. As DNA, the CDR3 is TGTGCCAGCAGCTCAGAAGGGGGGGTGAACACTGAAGCTTTCTTT.

The chain carries TRBV4-1 and TRBJ2-5, with TRBD2 matching 10 bases. Germline V gene sequence: CDR1 MGHRA, CDR2 YSYEKL. The CDR3 runs to 15 residues. V lost 1 base, J lost 5 bases, and 4 bases stayed unmatched. The CDR3, as DNA: TGCGCCAGCAGCCAAGTACTAGCGGGGTGGGAGACCCAGTACTTC. Protein product: CASSQVLAGWETQYF.

The chain recombines TRBV10-1 with TRBJ2-1; 11 nucleotides align to TRBD1. The J segment lost 4 bases and the V segment lost 9 bases, leaving 5 bases of the junction unmatched. The germline V gene has CDR1 WNHNN and CDR2 SYGVQD (reference sequence). The CDR3 extends over 14 amino acids. The DNA of the CDR3 is TGCGCCAGTCCCGGGACAGGGGGATACAATGAGCAGTTCTTC. Protein: CASPGTGGYNEQFF.

The chain has TRBV11-2 and TRBJ1-4; D possibly corresponds to TRBD1 (5 bases). This CDR3 spans 19 amino acids. In germline, CDR1 is SGHAT, CDR2 FQNNGV. Trimming took off 0 bases at V and 3 bases at J, with 20 bases between the two ends. CDR3 coding DNA: TGTGCCAGCAGCTTAGATTGGGATAGAAGGGGTCGGCCTAATGAAAAACTGTTTTTT. Translated: CASSLDWDRRGRPNEKLFF.

This clone was seen a few times. The chain combines TRBV2 with TRBJ1-3; D ambiguous. Germline loops: CDR1 SNHLY, CDR2 FYNNEI. The CDR3 loop spans 11 amino acids. Trimming removed 4 bases from V and 7 bases from J, with 5 bases in between. Written as DNA, the CDR3 is TGTGCCAGCAGTGTTGAGAACACCATATATTTT. Translation: CASSVENTIYF. The full variable domain, rest sourced from reference TRBV2 and TRBJ1-3, is EPEVTQTPSHQVTQMGQEVILRCVPISNHLYFYWYRQILGQKVEFLVSFYNNEISEKSEIFDDQFSVERPDGSNFTLKIRSTKLEDSAMYFCASSVENTIYFGEGSWLTVV.

The chain employs TRBV9 and TRBJ1-2; TRBD1 might be the D (5 bases). Trimming took 5 bases from V and 6 from J, leaving 11 bases between them. The length of the CDR3 is 12 residues. The germline CDR1 and CDR2 sequences are SGDLS and YYNGEE. The CDR3 region has the DNA TGTGCCAGCAGGGGCGGGGCCCATGGCTACACCTTC. This translates into CASRGGAHGYTF.

CDR3 protein: CASSLKGLGTEQFF. CDR3 nucleotides: TGTGCCAGCTCACTCAAGGGGTTAGGAACTGAGCAGTTCTTC. The rearrangement joins TRBV18 to TRBJ2-1; TRBD1 might be the D (5 bases). CDR3 length: 14 residues. V lost 4 bases, J lost 9 bases, and 16 bases lay in between. Germline V CDR1 and CDR2: KGHSH, LQKENI. The full variable domain, with the rest looked up from reference TRBV18 and TRBJ2-1, is NAGVMQNPRHLVRRRGQEARLRCSPMKGHSHVYWYRQLPEEGLKFMVYLQKENIIDESGMPKERFSAEFPKEGPSILRIQQVVRGDSAAYFCASSLKGLGTEQFFGPGTRLTVL.

The chain recombines TRBV2 with TRBJ1-2; the match to TRBD1 covers 7 bases. The CDR3 has 12 amino acids. CDR1 and CDR2 from the germline V gene are SNHLY and FYNNEI. V shed 4 bases, J shed 7 bases, and the junction held 3 bases outside the gene matches. The CDR3 protein is CASSGQGFGYTF. DNA for the CDR3: TGTGCCAGCAGTGGACAGGGCTTTGGCTACACCTTC. Filled out from reference TRBV2 and TRBJ1-2, the complete variable domain reads EPEVTQTPSHQVTQMGQEVILRCVPISNHLYFYWYRQILGQKVEFLVSFYNNEISEKSEIFDDQFSVERPDGSNFTLKIRSTKLEDSAMYFCASSGQGFGYTFGSGTRLTVV.

The V and J genes are TRBV6-5 and TRBJ1-2; TRBD1 agrees at 8 bases. Germline CDR1 reads MNHEY; CDR2 reads SVGAGI. The V and J ends lost 3 bases and 8 bases, in that order; junction bases with no gene match: 8. The length of the CDR3 is 14 residues. The CDR3 bases are TGTGCCAGCAGTTATGACAGGGGAGGGGAGGGCTACACCTTC. Translated: CASSYDRGGEGYTF.

The count of this clone is one. The chain links TRBV6-5 to TRBJ1-2, with TRBD1 matching 8 bases. Germline V gene lookup returns CDR1 MNHEY and CDR2 SVGAGI. J gave up 7 bases and V 2 bases, and 6 bases lay outside the gene matches. This CDR3 spans 14 amino acids. The chain's CDR3 is CASSYLTGETGYTF. The CDR3, as DNA: TGTGCCAGCAGTTACCTGACAGGGGAAACTGGCTACACCTTC.

The rearrangement uses TRBV11-2 and TRBJ1-4, with D unresolved. This CDR3 has 14 amino acids. The germline V gene encodes CDR1 SGHAT and CDR2 FQNNGV. V shed 2 bases and J shed 0 bases, with 4 bases lying between them. CDR3 sequence: CASSLRATNEKLFF. CDR3 DNA sequence: TGTGCCAGCAGCTTAAGAGCAACTAATGAAAAACTGTTTTTT.

The J gene is TRBJ2-7, the V gene TRBV16; D unresolved. Per germline, CDR1 KGHSY and CDR2 FQNENV. With 3 bases removed from V and 2 bases from J, the gap between germline ends came to 11 bases. The CDR3 is 14 residues long. The CDR3 DNA is TGTGCCAGCAGCCAGTTGGGCAGTCCCTACGAGCAGTACTTC. This sequence encodes CASSQLGSPYEQYF.

V gene TRBV4-1 combines with J gene TRBJ2-1, with 12 bases fitting TRBD1. After removal of 2 bases from V and 8 bases from J, the junction contained 7 bases not matched to a gene. CDR1 and CDR2 (germline): MGHRA, YSYEKL. The CDR3 has 16 amino acids. The CDR3 nucleotides are TGCGCCAGCAGCCAACCCGGGACAGGGGGCATATATGAGCAGTTCTTC. Its protein is CASSQPGTGGIYEQFF.

This clone showed up just a few times. The CDR3 region is CASSPRDREMRGYTF. The CDR3 nucleotides are TGTGCCAGCAGCCCGAGGGACAGGGAAATGCGTGGCTACACCTTC. This chain connects TRBV9 to TRBJ1-2; the match to TRBD1 covers 9 bases. V was clipped by 4 bases and J by 7 bases; unmatched bases: 11. Germline values: CDR1 SGDLS, CDR2 YYNGEE. The CDR3 contains 15 residues.